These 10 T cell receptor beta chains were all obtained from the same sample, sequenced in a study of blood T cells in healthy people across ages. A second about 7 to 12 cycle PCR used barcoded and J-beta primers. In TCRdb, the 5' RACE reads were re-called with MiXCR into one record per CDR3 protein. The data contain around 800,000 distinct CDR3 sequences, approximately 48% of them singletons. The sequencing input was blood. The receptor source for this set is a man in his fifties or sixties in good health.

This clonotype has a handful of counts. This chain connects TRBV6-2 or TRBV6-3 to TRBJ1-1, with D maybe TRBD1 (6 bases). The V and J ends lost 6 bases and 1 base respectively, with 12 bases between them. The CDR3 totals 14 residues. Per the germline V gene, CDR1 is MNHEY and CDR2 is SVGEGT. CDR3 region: CASRTGSRNTEAFF. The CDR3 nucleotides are TGTGCCAGCAGAACAGGGTCTCGGAACACTGAAGCTTTCTTT.

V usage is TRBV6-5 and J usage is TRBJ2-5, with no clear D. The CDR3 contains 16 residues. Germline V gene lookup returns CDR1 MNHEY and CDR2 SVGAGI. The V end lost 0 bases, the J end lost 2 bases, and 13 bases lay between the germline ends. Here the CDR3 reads CASSYSGRTPQETQYF. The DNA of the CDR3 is TGTGCCAGCAGTTACTCGGGTAGGACGCCTCAAGAGACCCAGTACTTC.

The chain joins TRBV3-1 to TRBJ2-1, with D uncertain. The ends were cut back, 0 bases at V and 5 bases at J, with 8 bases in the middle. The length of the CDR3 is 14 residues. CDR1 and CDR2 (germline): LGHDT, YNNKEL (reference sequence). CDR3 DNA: TGTGCCAGCAGCCAAGAACACAGTAACAATGAGCAGTTCTTC. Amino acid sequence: CASSQEHSNNEQFF.

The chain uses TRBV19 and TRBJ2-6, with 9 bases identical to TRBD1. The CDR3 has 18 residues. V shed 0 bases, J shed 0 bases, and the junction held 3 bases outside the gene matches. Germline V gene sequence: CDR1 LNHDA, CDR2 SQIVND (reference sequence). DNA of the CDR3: TGTGCCAGTAGTATAGATGGGACAGGGATCTCTGGGGCCAACGTCCTGACTTTC. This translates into CASSIDGTGISGANVLTF.

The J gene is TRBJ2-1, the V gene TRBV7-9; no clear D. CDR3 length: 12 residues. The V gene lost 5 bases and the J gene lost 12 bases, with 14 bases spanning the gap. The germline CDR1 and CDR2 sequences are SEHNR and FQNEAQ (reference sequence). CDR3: CASSPDNWRQFF. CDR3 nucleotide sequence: TGTGCCAGCAGCCCCGACAACTGGAGGCAGTTCTTC.

CDR3 bases: TGTGCCAGCAGTTCGATGGGTGCCCAGCCCCAGCATTTT. Translation gives CASSSMGAQPQHF. The V call is TRBV27, the J call TRBJ1-5; unclear D gene. The CDR3 contains 13 residues. Germline assignment: CDR1 MNHEY and CDR2 SMNVEV (reference sequence). Between the trimmed V and J ends, which lost 4 bases and 7 bases, there was a span of 11 bases.

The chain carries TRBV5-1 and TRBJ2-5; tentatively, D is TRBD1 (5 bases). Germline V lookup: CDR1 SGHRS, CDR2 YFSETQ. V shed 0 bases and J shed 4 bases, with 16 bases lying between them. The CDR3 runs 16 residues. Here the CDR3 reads CASSLEGSYLGETQYF. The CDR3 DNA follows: TGCGCCAGCAGCTTGGAGGGGTCTTATCTTGGAGAGACCCAGTACTTC. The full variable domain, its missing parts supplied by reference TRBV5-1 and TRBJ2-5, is KAGVTQTPRYLIKTRGQQVTLSCSPISGHRSVSWYQQTPGQGLQFLFEYFSETQRNKGNFPGRFSGRQFSNSRSEMNVSTLELGDSALYLCASSLEGSYLGETQYFGPGTRLLVL.

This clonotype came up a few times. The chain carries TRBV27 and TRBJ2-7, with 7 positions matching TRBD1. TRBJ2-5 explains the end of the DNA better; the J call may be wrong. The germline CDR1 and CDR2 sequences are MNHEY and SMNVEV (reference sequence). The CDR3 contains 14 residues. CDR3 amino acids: CASSVQGDWETQYF. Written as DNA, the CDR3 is TGTGCCAGCAGTGTGCAGGGGGATTGGGAGACCCAGTACTTC.

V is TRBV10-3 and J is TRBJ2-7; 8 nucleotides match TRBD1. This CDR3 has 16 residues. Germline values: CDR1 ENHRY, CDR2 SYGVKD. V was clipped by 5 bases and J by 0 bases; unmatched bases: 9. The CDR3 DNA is TGTGCCATCAGTATAAACCGGGACAGGAACTCCTACGAGCAGTACTTC. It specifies CAISINRDRNSYEQYF.

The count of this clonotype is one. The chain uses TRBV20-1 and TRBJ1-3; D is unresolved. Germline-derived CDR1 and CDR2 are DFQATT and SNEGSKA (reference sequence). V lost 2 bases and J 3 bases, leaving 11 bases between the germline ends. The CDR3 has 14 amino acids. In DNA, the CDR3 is TGCAGTGCTAGACACCCCCTGGATGGAAACACCATATATTTT. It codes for CSARHPLDGNTIYF.